One T cell receptor beta chain is described in this entry. The data derive from a study of blood T cell repertoires in COVID-19. Across the whole study: Samples of COVID-19 (acute and convalescent) were obtained from the United States, Italy and Spain. T cells, B-cell-depleted T cells, or PBMCs supplied cDNA or gDNA.

Original processing notes: Cell counts per sample came from amplifying reference gene primers. The protocol was immunoSEQ multiplex PCR, while the TCRdb copy is restricted to in-frame clones and leaves out a portion. Clone size and the V and J calls come from that table; the DNA yielded D and trimming. The sample includes about 190,000 clones, roughly 90% seen only once; the top ten take 5.5% to 7.5%. The receptor comes from a man aged 35-49 years with acute or convalescent COVID-19. Material for sequencing was peripheral blood.

The CDR3 coding sequence is TGTGCCTGGAGTGTACGGGGGACTGAAGCTTTCTTT. Its translation: CAWSVRGTEAFF. The V and J genes are TRBV30 and TRBJ1-1; a possible D gene is TRBD1 (5 bases). CDR1 GTSNPN and CDR2 SVGIG come from the germline V gene (reference sequence). V was pared by 0 bases and J by 5 bases, with 7 bases between. This CDR3 is 12 amino acids long.